The following is a T cell receptor beta chain sequence with its context. Its matching antigen is unknown. V shed 5 bases, J shed 4 bases, and the junction held 3 bases outside the gene matches. The CDR3 is made up of 13 amino acids. CDR1 and CDR2 (germline): SQVTM, ANQGSEA. The data belong to a study of OX40 agonist ivuxolimab in advanced cancers. The study's findings and limits: There were also nonresponders showing low normalized T-cell clonal expansion.

The data were produced by immunoSEQ multiplex PCR, yet TCRdb's version contains in-frame clones alone and is incomplete. The table includes 50,000 or so clones, about 83% detected once. Autoimmune disease history or systemic immunosuppression disqualified patients. J is TRBJ1-1 and V is TRBV29-1, with 11 positions matching TRBD1. The origin of this receptor is an adult with an advanced solid tumor such as melanoma, head and neck, liver or kidney cancer. The starting material was CD4+ or CD8+ T cells sorted from blood, obtained in a trial of the OX40 agonist ivuxolimab. The CDR3 protein is CSVWGTGGTEAFF. CDR3 nucleotide sequence: TGCAGCGTTTGGGGGACAGGGGGCACTGAAGCTTTCTTT. Full variable domain (outside the CDR3, taken from reference TRBV29-1 and TRBJ1-1): SAVISQKPSRDICQRGTSLTIQCQVDSQVTMMFWYRQQPGQSLTLIATANQGSEATYESGFVIDKFPISRPNLTFSTLTVSNMSPEDSSIYLCSVWGTGGTEAFFGQGTRLTVV.